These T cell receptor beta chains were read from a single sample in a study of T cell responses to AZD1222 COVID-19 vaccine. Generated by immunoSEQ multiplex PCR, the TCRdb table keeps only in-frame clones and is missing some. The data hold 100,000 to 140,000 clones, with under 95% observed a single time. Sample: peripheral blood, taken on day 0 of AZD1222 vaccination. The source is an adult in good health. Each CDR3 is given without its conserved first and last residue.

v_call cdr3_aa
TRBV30 AWSVRNFNQPQH
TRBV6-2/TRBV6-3 ASTPIPLTGWGEKLF
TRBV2 ASSEGDSRDTIY
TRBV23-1 ATSPGLSYNEQF
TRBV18 ASSPSQGADTQY
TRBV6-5 ASLVPATDTQY
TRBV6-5 ASSSVGTSTF
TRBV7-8 ASSETGGNTIY
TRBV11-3 ASSLGGLTGELF
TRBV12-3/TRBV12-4 ASSTRGGDTQY
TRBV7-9 ASSLSLTGRYGYT
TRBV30 AWSPKNIRPTGEGYT
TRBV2 ASDRLNEKLF
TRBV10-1 ASSDARLTDTQY
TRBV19 ASRSSNEKLF
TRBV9 ASSASDRLKGGYT
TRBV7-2 ASSLESTSGGPGDTQY
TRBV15 ATSRGSTDTQY
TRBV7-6 ASSPRQGNNSPLH
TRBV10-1 ASSRDSGNTIY
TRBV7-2 ASSLQGRVNYEQY
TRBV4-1 ASEAGTESGNTIY
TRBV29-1 SVEARGSGGYT
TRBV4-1 ASSQDLEGRYEQY
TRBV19 ASSMVGVGQPQH
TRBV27 ASSGGVIQY